A single sample is the source of the 22 T cell receptor beta chains below, sequenced in a study of blood T cell repertoires in COVID-19. Generated by immunoSEQ multiplex PCR, the TCRdb table keeps only in-frame clones and is missing some. Among 70,000 to 100,000 clones listed, approximately 70% were seen once. The specimen was peripheral blood. These receptors were taken from a woman aged 55-70 years in a cohort sampled during active or convalescent COVID-19.

The chain couples TRBV6-6 to TRBJ1-1; TRBD1 might be the D (5 bases). V was clipped by 7 bases and J by 7 bases, with 13 bases between them. This CDR3 region has 12 residues. CDR1 MNHNY and CDR2 SVGAGI come from the germline V gene (reference sequence). The CDR3: CASTDNRHEAFF. The CDR3 DNA reads TGTGCCAGCACCGATAACAGGCATGAAGCTTTCTTT.

This clone was seen just once. V is TRBV28 and J is TRBJ1-1; a possible D gene is TRBD1 (6 bases). The germline gives CDR1 MDHEN, CDR2 SYDVKM. V was shortened by 6 bases and J by 0 bases, with 11 bases between the two germline ends. The CDR3 loop spans 14 amino acids. CDR3: CASRQTGMNTEAFF. In DNA form, the CDR3 reads TGTGCCAGCAGACAAACAGGGATGAACACTGAAGCTTTCTTT. The variable domain in full, completed from reference TRBV28 and TRBJ1-1, reads DVKVTQSSRYLVKRTGEKVFLECVQDMDHENMFWYRQDPGLGLRLIYFSYDVKMKEKGDIPEGYSVSREKKERFSLILESASTNQTSMYLCASRQTGMNTEAFFGQGTRLTVV.

This clone was seen a few times. In DNA, the CDR3 is TGTGCCAGCAGATTACCGGGTCTTGCTAATGAAAAACTGTTTTTT. Translated: CASRLPGLANEKLFF. This rearrangement joins TRBV28 to TRBJ1-4; D not certain. The ends were cut back, 6 bases at V and 3 bases at J, with 14 bases in the middle. The germline CDR1 and CDR2 sequences are MDHEN and SYDVKM. The CDR3 contains 15 residues.

J is TRBJ2-3 and V is TRBV5-1, with a weak D call TRBD2 (5 bases). The germline CDR1 and CDR2 sequences are SGHRS and YFSETQ. The CDR3 totals 16 residues. V lost 0 bases and J lost 2, with 13 bases in between. Here the CDR3 reads CASSLGSAGFTDTQYF. DNA for the CDR3: TGCGCCAGCAGCTTGGGTAGCGCGGGTTTCACAGATACGCAGTATTTT.

This clone was seen ten or more times. The chain recombines TRBV9 with TRBJ2-1; D may be TRBD1 (6 bases). The CDR3 spans 13 residues. V dropped 1 base and J dropped 9 bases, with 11 bases sitting between them. Germline V gene lookup returns CDR1 SGDLS and CDR2 YYNGEE. This CDR3 reads CASSVQGMGEQFF. DNA of the CDR3: TGTGCCAGCAGCGTACAGGGGATGGGTGAGCAGTTCTTC.

This clone was detected a few times. CDR3 residues: CATRTGTTSGNTIYF. In DNA, the CDR3 is TGTGCAACACGGACAGGGACGACCTCTGGAAACACCATATATTTT. The chain combines TRBV6-5 with TRBJ1-3; 8 bases map to TRBD1. The CDR3 is 15 amino acids. Germline CDR1 and CDR2: MNHEY and SVGAGI.

CDR3 sequence reads: CASSLRLGQAMNTGELFF. The CDR3 nucleotides read TGTGCCAGCAGTTTACGGCTAGGACAGGCTATGAACACCGGGGAGCTGTTTTTT. The gene calls are TRBV28 and TRBJ2-2; 7 bases fit TRBD1. Looked up from germline, CDR1 is MDHEN and CDR2 is SYDVKM. Germline trimming cut 2 bases from V and 1 base from J; bases unmatched to any gene: 10. The CDR3 runs to 18 residues. Filled out from reference TRBV28 and TRBJ2-2, the complete variable domain reads DVKVTQSSRYLVKRTGEKVFLECVQDMDHENMFWYRQDPGLGLRLIYFSYDVKMKEKGDIPEGYSVSREKKERFSLILESASTNQTSMYLCASSLRLGQAMNTGELFFGEGSRLTVL.

The chain has TRBV2 and TRBJ2-7; 8 nucleotides align to TRBD2. In germline, CDR1 is SNHLY, CDR2 FYNNEI. This CDR3 spans 14 amino acids. Germline trimming cut 6 bases from V and 1 base from J; bases unmatched to any gene: 5. CDR3 sequence (DNA): TGTGCCAGCAGCGGGGGGGGGTTATCCTACGAGCAGTACTTC. Translation gives CASSGGGLSYEQYF. Variable domain in full (rest from reference TRBV2 and TRBJ2-7): EPEVTQTPSHQVTQMGQEVILRCVPISNHLYFYWYRQILGQKVEFLVSFYNNEISEKSEIFDDQFSVERPDGSNFTLKIRSTKLEDSAMYFCASSGGGLSYEQYFGPGTRLTVT.

J is TRBJ1-2 and V is TRBV4-1; TRBD1 aligns across 9 bases. Germline loops: CDR1 MGHRA, CDR2 YSYEKL. This CDR3 comprises 16 residues. Trimming took 1 base from V and 8 from J; bases not matched to a gene: 11. The CDR3 nucleotides are TGCGCCAGCAGCCAAGTCGGGGAACAGGGGGCACTCGGCTACACCTTC. It translates to CASSQVGEQGALGYTF.

This chain links TRBV5-4 with TRBJ1-1; perhaps TRBD1 as D (6 bases). Germline assignment: CDR1 SGHNT and CDR2 YYREEE (reference sequence). V was pared by 4 bases and J by 3 bases, with 13 bases between. CDR3 length equals 14 residues. CDR3 region: CASSKQGVDTEAFF. In DNA, the CDR3 is TGTGCCAGCAGCAAACAGGGAGTCGACACTGAAGCTTTCTTT.

The genes are TRBV5-1 and TRBJ2-1; 7 bases map to TRBD2. CDR3 length: 15 residues. Germline V CDR1 and CDR2: SGHRS, YFSETQ. The trim removed 2 bases at V and 5 bases at J, leaving 7 bases unmatched. As DNA, the CDR3 is TGCGCCAGCAGCTTATCTGCGGGGGTGCACAATGAGCAGTTCTTC. It translates to CASSLSAGVHNEQFF.

This clone showed up just a few times. The chain is built from TRBV12-3 or TRBV12-4 and TRBJ1-5, with TRBD1 matching over 7 bases. Germline trimming cut 6 bases from V and 5 bases from J; bases unmatched to any gene: 4. This CDR3 contains 13 residues. The CDR3 loop is CASSVQGYQPQHF. CDR3 DNA: TGTGCCAGCAGCGTACAGGGGTATCAGCCCCAGCATTTT.

The CDR3 region is CASSIQVSTSGESYEQYF. In DNA form, the CDR3 reads TGTGCCAGCTCCATACAGGTCTCAACTAGCGGGGAAAGCTACGAGCAGTACTTC. This sequence joins TRBV18 and TRBJ2-7; 10 bases are shared with TRBD2. This CDR3 comprises 18 residues. Trimming at V came to 6 bases and at J to 3 bases, leaving 17 bases not matched to a gene. The germline V gene encodes CDR1 KGHSH and CDR2 LQKENI. The full variable domain, its missing parts supplied by reference TRBV18 and TRBJ2-7, is NAGVMQNPRHLVRRRGQEARLRCSPMKGHSHVYWYRQLPEEGLKFMVYLQKENIIDESGMPKERFSAEFPKEGPSILRIQQVVRGDSAAYFCASSIQVSTSGESYEQYFGPGTRLTVT.

A single count supports this clone. The chain carries TRBV5-4 and TRBJ2-5; a weak D match, TRBD1 (6 bases). Trimming shortened V by 4 bases and J by 4 bases, and 20 bases separated the two germline ends. This CDR3 is 16 amino acids long. The germline V gene has CDR1 SGHNT and CDR2 YYREEE (reference sequence). CDR3 nucleotide sequence: TGTGCCAGCAGCAAAAAGACAGGAATGAGGGCAGAGACCCAGTACTTC. This sequence encodes CASSKKTGMRAETQYF.

Only a few counts were recorded for this clone. The chain employs TRBV18 and TRBJ2-2, with D maybe TRBD2 (6 bases). V was clipped by 3 bases and J by 4 bases, with 12 bases between them. Germline V gene data show CDR1 as KGHSH and CDR2 as LQKENI. CDR3 length equals 15 residues. CDR3 in amino acids: CASSPLGGPTGELFF. As DNA, the CDR3 is TGTGCCAGCTCACCTCTCGGGGGACCCACCGGGGAGCTGTTTTTT.

The chain is built from TRBV29-1 and TRBJ2-7; weak D call: TRBD2 (6 bases). Germline lookup yields CDR1 SQVTM and CDR2 ANQGSEA. CDR3 length: 14 amino acids. The V end lost 4 bases, the J end lost 5 bases, and 18 bases lay between the germline ends. The CDR3 loop is CSVAGVLGSDEQYF. The CDR3 DNA reads TGCAGCGTTGCGGGGGTCCTCGGCTCGGACGAGCAGTACTTC.

The chain combines TRBV7-2 with TRBJ2-2; 15 bases are a match to TRBD2. This CDR3 has 19 residues. Trimming at V came to 5 bases and at J to 0 bases, leaving 7 bases not matched to a gene. Germline CDR1 reads SGHTA; CDR2 reads FQGNSA. The DNA for the CDR3 is TGTGCCAGCAGCCCCAGGACTAGCGGGGGGGCCGCGAACACCGGGGAGCTGTTTTTT. Protein sequence: CASSPRTSGGAANTGELFF.

V usage is TRBV18 and J usage is TRBJ1-1; 7 bases fit TRBD1. This CDR3 comprises 15 residues. From germline, CDR1 is KGHSH and CDR2 LQKENI. V lost 4 bases, J lost 3 bases, and 8 bases stayed unmatched. The CDR3 loop is CASSRVGQGDTEAFF. The CDR3 DNA is TGTGCCAGCTCACGTGTTGGGCAGGGGGACACTGAAGCTTTCTTT.

The chain joins TRBV5-6 to TRBJ1-1; a possible D gene is TRBD1 (6 bases). CDR1 SGHDT and CDR2 YYEEEE come from the germline V gene. CDR3 length equals 13 residues. Trimming pared 4 bases from V and 7 bases from J, leaving 14 bases between. The CDR3 reads CASSVRDIFEAFF. The CDR3 DNA reads TGTGCCAGCAGCGTCCGGGACATTTTTGAAGCTTTCTTT.

Many counts were recorded for this clone. The chain carries TRBV4-1 and TRBJ1-5; D is possibly TRBD1 (5 bases). There are 17 residues in the CDR3. Germline V gene data show CDR1 as MGHRA and CDR2 as YSYEKL. Trimming pared 4 bases from V and 7 bases from J, leaving 23 bases between. Here the CDR3 DNA reads TGCGCCAGCAGCCTACATCCAGGGAGCAGGAGGGGACAGCCCCAGCATTTT. This codes for CASSLHPGSRRGQPQHF.

The chain has TRBV3-1 (or the pseudogene TRBV3-2) and TRBJ2-7; no firm D call. Per germline, CDR1 LGHDT and CDR2 YNNKEL (reference sequence). CDR3 length: 14 residues. V gave up 1 base and J gave up 0 bases, with 7 bases separating them. The CDR3 DNA reads TGTGCCAGCAGCCAAGCTTTGAGCTCCTACGAGCAGTACTTC. It is translated as CASSQALSSYEQYF.

The chain carries TRBV15 and TRBJ2-3; TRBD2 matches 11 bases. The trim removed 0 bases at V and 3 bases at J, leaving 11 bases unmatched. Per germline, CDR1 LNHNV and CDR2 YYDKDF (reference sequence). The CDR3 spans 19 residues. The CDR3 protein is CATSREYWLAGGTTDTQYF. CDR3 bases: TGTGCCACCAGCAGAGAGTACTGGCTAGCGGGGGGTACTACAGATACGCAGTATTTT.